The T cell receptor beta chain under discussion was sequenced for a study of blood T cells in healthy people across ages. Trimming removed 6 bases from V and 7 bases from J, with 15 bases in between. The CDR3 contains 14 residues. The germline gives CDR1 MNHEY, CDR2 SMNVEV (reference sequence). With a J-beta primer mix and a sample-barcoded 5' primer, a second PCR ran roughly 6 to 11 cycles. TCRdb redid the calling of the 5' RACE reads with MiXCR, one entry per CDR3 protein. Among 550,000 to 650,000 distinct CDR3 sequences listed, approximately 26% were seen once. This sample was shared with a second study, whose subject was T cells of mothers and their children.

The sequence was collected from a boy younger than 10 in good health. The genes are TRBV27 and TRBJ1-4; maybe TRBD1 (6 bases). The sequencing input was blood. For the CDR3, the DNA is TGTGCCAGCAGCGCTACAGGGCCGTTTGAAAAACTGTTTTTT. Translation gives CASSATGPFEKLFF.